This is a list of T cell receptor beta chains from one sample in a study of blood T cells in healthy people across ages. MiXCR, applied by TCRdb to the 5' RACE reads, yields one record per CDR3 protein. The sample carries 1.5 million to 2 million distinct CDR3 sequences, 28% recorded once. The sample consisted of blood. All receptors come from a woman in her 30s in good health. CDR3s include the opening cysteine and the closing phenylalanine or tryptophan. Fields, in order: clone size, V gene, J gene, D gene, CDR3 DNA, CDR3 protein. The D gene is left open where the match is weak. Only some rows state a clone size, as once, few, many or a class for expanded clones.

abundance: few; v_gene: TRBV7-2; j_gene: TRBJ2-7; d_gene: .; CDR3nt: TGTGCCAGCAGCCCTAGGGCCCGGGAGCAGTACTTC; CDR3aa: CASSPRAREQYF
abundance: .; v_gene: TRBV29-1; j_gene: TRBJ2-1; d_gene: TRBD1; CDR3nt: TGCAGCGTCGCAGGACAGGGCCATGAGCAGTTCTTC; CDR3aa: CSVAGQGHEQFF
abundance: .; v_gene: TRBV4-2; j_gene: TRBJ2-1; d_gene: .; CDR3nt: TGTGCCAGCAGCCTCCCTCTAAGCGATGAGCAGTTCTTC; CDR3aa: CASSLPLSDEQFF
abundance: .; v_gene: TRBV15; j_gene: TRBJ2-1; d_gene: TRBD2; CDR3nt: TGTGCCACCAGCAGATATAAAGGCGGGAGGGCCGATGAGCAGTTCTTC; CDR3aa: CATSRYKGGRADEQFF
abundance: few; v_gene: TRBV30; j_gene: TRBJ1-5; d_gene: .; CDR3nt: TGTGCCTGGAGTGTACTAGAGGGAAGGGGGCAGCCCCAGCATTTT; CDR3aa: CAWSVLEGRGQPQHF
abundance: .; v_gene: TRBV5-1; j_gene: TRBJ2-5; d_gene: TRBD1; CDR3nt: TGCGCCAGCAGCTTTGGGACAGGGGGTTCTGGTGAGGAGTACTTC; CDR3aa: CASSFGTGGSGEEYF
abundance: many; v_gene: TRBV12-3/TRBV12-4; j_gene: TRBJ2-1; d_gene: .; CDR3nt: TGTGCCAGCAGTTTAGTCGGGACGATGCAGTTCTTC; CDR3aa: CASSLVGTMQFF
abundance: .; v_gene: TRBV20-1; j_gene: TRBJ2-7; d_gene: TRBD1; CDR3nt: TGCAGTGCTAGAGCCCCCGGGACAGACTACGAGCAGTACTTC; CDR3aa: CSARAPGTDYEQYF
abundance: .; v_gene: TRBV7-2; j_gene: TRBJ2-1; d_gene: .; CDR3nt: TGTGCCAGCACTTACAGCTACAATGAGCAGTTCTTC; CDR3aa: CASTYSYNEQFF
abundance: many; v_gene: TRBV6-5; j_gene: TRBJ2-3; d_gene: .; CDR3nt: TGTGCCAGCAACCGGGGGTATCGCACAGATACGCAGTATTTT; CDR3aa: CASNRGYRTDTQYF
abundance: few; v_gene: TRBV18; j_gene: TRBJ2-7; d_gene: .; CDR3nt: TGTGCCAGCTCAACTATAAAGGGCCCTTACGAGCAGTACTTC; CDR3aa: CASSTIKGPYEQYF
abundance: .; v_gene: TRBV11-2; j_gene: TRBJ2-7; d_gene: .; CDR3nt: TGTGCCAGCAGCCCCCGGACTGACAGTTCCTACGAGCAGAACTTC; CDR3aa: CASSPRTDSSYEQNF
abundance: .; v_gene: TRBV29-1; j_gene: TRBJ1-1; d_gene: .; CDR3nt: TGCAGCGTTGAGAGAGAGGGGGGCACTGAAGCTTTCTTT; CDR3aa: CSVEREGGTEAFF
abundance: .; v_gene: TRBV7-9; j_gene: TRBJ2-1; d_gene: TRBD2; CDR3nt: TGTGCCAGCAGTCCGACTAGCGGGTACCACAATGAGCAGTTCTTC; CDR3aa: CASSPTSGYHNEQFF
abundance: many; v_gene: TRBV5-1; j_gene: TRBJ2-7; d_gene: .; CDR3nt: TGCGCCAGCAGCACGGGACGTCGCTACGAGCAGTACTTC; CDR3aa: CASSTGRRYEQYF
abundance: .; v_gene: TRBV11-2; j_gene: TRBJ2-5; d_gene: .; CDR3nt: TGTGTCAGCAGCTTCCTAGGGGAGGTTCGGGAGCAGTACTTC; CDR3aa: CVSSFLGEVREQYF
abundance: many; v_gene: TRBV5-1; j_gene: TRBJ1-6; d_gene: .; CDR3nt: TGCGCCAGCCGGGAGAACAATTCACCCCTCCACTTT; CDR3aa: CASRENNSPLHF
abundance: .; v_gene: TRBV12-3/TRBV12-4; j_gene: TRBJ1-1; d_gene: .; CDR3nt: TGTGCCAGCAGTTGGGGGGGAGGGGGGAATGCAGCTTTCTTT; CDR3aa: CASSWGGGGNAAFF
abundance: .; v_gene: TRBV7-6; j_gene: TRBJ1-1; d_gene: .; CDR3nt: TGTGCCAGCAGCTTGAGGCCCCAGGGAGAAGCTTTCTTT; CDR3aa: CASSLRPQGEAFF
abundance: .; v_gene: TRBV20-1; j_gene: TRBJ1-2; d_gene: .; CDR3nt: TGCAGTGCTAGGAGGAATAGTGGCTACACCTTC; CDR3aa: CSARRNSGYTF
abundance: .; v_gene: TRBV27; j_gene: TRBJ1-1; d_gene: TRBD1; CDR3nt: TGTGCCAGCAGTTCGGGACAGGGGGCGAACACTGAAGCTTTCTTT; CDR3aa: CASSSGQGANTEAFF
abundance: .; v_gene: TRBV20-1; j_gene: TRBJ2-2; d_gene: .; CDR3nt: TGCAGTGCTAGTATGGGGCGGGCCAGGGAGCTGTTTTTT; CDR3aa: CSASMGRARELFF
abundance: .; v_gene: TRBV9; j_gene: TRBJ1-2; d_gene: TRBD1; CDR3nt: TGTGCCAGCAGCCCGTCCGGGACAGGGCGCTATGGCTACACCTTC; CDR3aa: CASSPSGTGRYGYTF
abundance: .; v_gene: TRBV6-4; j_gene: TRBJ2-1; d_gene: TRBD1; CDR3nt: TGTGCCAGCAGCCGGGACAGTTTATCTTGGGATGAGCAGTTCTTC; CDR3aa: CASSRDSLSWDEQFF
abundance: .; v_gene: TRBV20-1; j_gene: TRBJ2-1; d_gene: TRBD2; CDR3nt: TGCAGTACGATACGGGGGGGATCCGCACACAATGAGCAGTTCTTC; CDR3aa: CSTIRGGSAHNEQFF
abundance: few; v_gene: TRBV29-1; j_gene: TRBJ1-4; d_gene: TRBD1; CDR3nt: TGCAGCGTCGCAGAGACAGGGTGGACTGAAAAACTGTTTTTT; CDR3aa: CSVAETGWTEKLFF
abundance: .; v_gene: TRBV5-5; j_gene: TRBJ1-4; d_gene: .; CDR3nt: TGTGCCAGCAGCGTGCTGGCCTCTAATGAAAAACTGTTTTTT; CDR3aa: CASSVLASNEKLFF
abundance: few; v_gene: TRBV20-1; j_gene: TRBJ2-3; d_gene: .; CDR3nt: TGCAGTGCTAGACCCCTAGCCGCCACAGATACGCAGTATTTT; CDR3aa: CSARPLAATDTQYF
abundance: .; v_gene: TRBV28; j_gene: TRBJ1-4; d_gene: .; CDR3nt: TGTGCCAGCAGCTCCCCCAAAGCGGACGCGGGAGAAAAACTGTTTTTT; CDR3aa: CASSSPKADAGEKLFF
abundance: .; v_gene: TRBV5-6; j_gene: TRBJ1-1; d_gene: .; CDR3nt: TGTGCCAGCAGCGGACGGGCAGGGGCCGGAACTGAAGCTTTCTTT; CDR3aa: CASSGRAGAGTEAFF
abundance: .; v_gene: TRBV20-1; j_gene: TRBJ1-1; d_gene: .; CDR3nt: TGCAGTGCTAGAGATGCGTGGGGCACTGAAGCTTTCTTT; CDR3aa: CSARDAWGTEAFF
abundance: .; v_gene: TRBV20-1; j_gene: TRBJ2-7; d_gene: .; CDR3nt: TGCAGTGCTAGACCCCCCGGGGGCTACGAGCAGTACTTC; CDR3aa: CSARPPGGYEQYF
abundance: many; v_gene: TRBV15; j_gene: TRBJ2-5; d_gene: .; CDR3nt: TGTGCCACCAGCAGAGACTCGGAGACCCAGTACTTC; CDR3aa: CATSRDSETQYF
abundance: .; v_gene: TRBV9; j_gene: TRBJ1-6; d_gene: .; CDR3nt: TGTGCCAGCAGCGTAGGCTGGCCACAATCTTCACCCCTCCACTTT; CDR3aa: CASSVGWPQSSPLHF
abundance: .; v_gene: TRBV20-1; j_gene: TRBJ2-5; d_gene: .; CDR3nt: TGCAGTGCCCGTGACTACACCGGGACACCGCAAGAGACCCAGTACTTC; CDR3aa: CSARDYTGTPQETQYF
abundance: .; v_gene: TRBV4-1; j_gene: TRBJ2-1; d_gene: .; CDR3nt: TGCGCCAGCAGCCAAGGGGGTAGGGGGGGCCGGTTCAATGAGCAGTTCTTC; CDR3aa: CASSQGGRGGRFNEQFF
abundance: .; v_gene: TRBV20-1; j_gene: TRBJ2-7; d_gene: .; CDR3nt: TGCAGTGCTAGAGTTAGGCGGGGCCCCTCCTACGAGCAGTACTTC; CDR3aa: CSARVRRGPSYEQYF